Shown below are 21 T cell receptor beta chains from a single sample sequenced in a study of blood T cell repertoires in COVID-19. Profiling relied on immunoSEQ multiplex PCR, and the TCRdb table lists in-frame clones only, not all of them. The sample lists roughly 180,000 clones, roughly 88% occurring once. Specimen: peripheral blood. The receptors originated from a middle-aged woman with COVID-19, enrolled during active disease.

The chain links TRBV27 to TRBJ1-1; D not certain. Germline loops: CDR1 MNHEY, CDR2 SMNVEV (reference sequence). V dropped 6 bases and J dropped 1 base, with 12 bases sitting between them. The CDR3 consists of 14 residues. CDR3 loop: CASSLAPPNTEAFF. CDR3 coding DNA: TGTGCCAGCAGCCTGGCACCGCCGAACACTGAAGCTTTCTTT.

CDR3 sequence (DNA): TGTGCCAGCAGACCGACAGGGTACGAGCAGTACTTC. Encoded protein: CASRPTGYEQYF. The rearrangement links TRBV6-5 to TRBJ2-7; the match to TRBD1 covers 7 bases. This CDR3 has 12 residues. The V and J ends lost 6 bases and 4 bases, in that order; junction bases with no gene match: 3. Germline V gene data show CDR1 as MNHEY and CDR2 as SVGAGI.

The rearrangement joins TRBV29-1 to TRBJ1-1; 9 nucleotides align to TRBD1. Losses at the gene ends were 6 bases for V and 6 bases for J; bases not matched to a gene: 11. The CDR3 extends over 14 amino acids. Per the germline V gene, CDR1 is SQVTM and CDR2 is ANQGSEA. The CDR3 protein is CSVSGTGLGPEAFF. The CDR3 bases are TGCAGCGTCTCCGGGACAGGGCTGGGGCCTGAAGCTTTCTTT.

The J gene is TRBJ1-3, the V gene TRBV7-6; D remains ambiguous. CDR3 length: 15 amino acids. Trimming took off 0 bases at V and 0 bases at J, with 6 bases between the two ends. CDR1 and CDR2 (germline): SGHVS, FNYEAQ. The CDR3 region is CASSLAVSSGNTIYF. The CDR3 bases are TGTGCCAGCAGCTTAGCGGTTAGCTCTGGAAACACCATATATTTT.

The V and J genes are TRBV19 and TRBJ1-6, with 8 bases that match TRBD1. Per germline, CDR1 LNHDA and CDR2 SQIVND (reference sequence). This CDR3 has 13 amino acids. Trimming cost V 8 bases and J 8 bases; bases outside gene matches: 5. This chain's CDR3 is CASGDRIDSPLHF. CDR3 DNA: TGTGCCAGTGGGGACAGGATTGATTCACCCCTCCACTTT.

Concerning this clone: One junction end does not reproduce the germline sequence, and a read error may be involved. The chain couples TRBV10-3 to TRBJ1-1; 7 nucleotides agree with TRBD1. Germline V gene data show CDR1 as ENHRY and CDR2 as SYGVKD. This CDR3 has 10 amino acids. The CDR3 DNA is TGTGCCATCAGTGAGCTCGGGACAGTATTT. Amino acid sequence: CAISELGTVF.

This chain links TRBV5-4 with TRBJ1-5, with TRBD1 as a possible D gene (5 bases). Germline V gene sequence: CDR1 SGHNT, CDR2 YYREEE (reference sequence). The CDR3 loop spans 14 amino acids. V lost 3 bases to trimming and J lost 9 bases, with 16 bases between them. The CDR3: CASSSGGGDSPQHF. CDR3 bases: TGTGCCAGCAGCTCTGGGGGAGGGGATTCGCCCCAGCATTTT.

V usage is TRBV7-9 and J usage is TRBJ2-3, with 9 bases matching TRBD2. V was clipped by 5 bases and J by 2 bases; unmatched bases: 8. The CDR3 is made up of 16 amino acids. Germline assignment: CDR1 SEHNR and CDR2 FQNEAQ (reference sequence). This CDR3 reads CASSPSSGGYTDTQYF. As DNA, the CDR3 is TGTGCCAGCAGCCCGAGCAGCGGGGGGTACACAGATACGCAGTATTTT.

The chain's CDR3 is CASSLGTTGLNEKLFF. DNA of the CDR3: TGTGCCAGCAGTTTAGGAACGACAGGGTTGAATGAAAAACTGTTTTTT. This chain uses TRBV28 with TRBJ1-4; 7 nucleotides align to TRBD1. V was pared by 2 bases and J by 5 bases, with 8 bases of the junction left unmatched. Germline CDR1 reads MDHEN; CDR2 reads SYDVKM. This CDR3 has 16 residues.

J is TRBJ1-1 and V is TRBV7-6; unclear D gene. This CDR3 region has 13 residues. Germline V gene lookup returns CDR1 SGHVS and CDR2 FNYEAQ. V shed 3 bases and J shed 7 bases, with 12 bases lying between them. CDR3: CASSFAQEYEAFF. CDR3 DNA: TGTGCCAGCAGCTTTGCACAAGAATATGAAGCTTTCTTT.

The chain uses TRBV5-5 and TRBJ1-5; tentatively, D is TRBD1 (5 bases). Deletions cut 3 bases from V and 7 bases from J, with 11 bases between. The CDR3 totals 13 residues. The germline V gene encodes CDR1 SGHKS and CDR2 YYEKEE (reference sequence). CDR3 DNA: TGTGCCAGCAGCTCGTTCGGGGGGCAGCCCCAGCATTTT. Amino acid sequence: CASSSFGGQPQHF.

This rearrangement joins TRBV18 to TRBJ1-2, with 8 bases matching TRBD1. The CDR3 totals 13 residues. CDR1 KGHSH and CDR2 LQKENI come from the germline V gene. V dropped 3 bases and J dropped 3; count of bases not matched to a gene: 0. The CDR3 DNA sequence: TGTGCCAGCTCACCGGACAGGGACTATGGCTACACCTTC. This codes for CASSPDRDYGYTF.

This clone was found a few times. The J gene is TRBJ1-5, the V gene TRBV3-1 (or the pseudogene TRBV3-2), with 11 bases identical to TRBD1. CDR3 length equals 19 residues. V lost 1 base, J lost 2 bases, and 10 bases stayed unmatched. Germline-derived CDR1 and CDR2 are LGHDT and YNNKEL (reference sequence). CDR3 in DNA: TGTGCCAGCAGCCAAGGGACAGGGGGCCCCCGGGTGGGCAATCAGCCCCAGCATTTT. This translates into CASSQGTGGPRVGNQPQHF.

V is TRBV6-6 and J is TRBJ1-4; D is unresolved. In germline, CDR1 is MNHNY, CDR2 SVGAGI (reference sequence). CDR3 length: 12 residues. Trimming shortened V by 5 bases and J by 7 bases, and 8 bases separated the two germline ends. DNA of the CDR3: TGTGCCAGCAGTCCCAGTGGTGAAAAACTGTTTTTT. Translation: CASSPSGEKLFF.

The genes are TRBV28 and TRBJ1-2; D is ambiguous. The CDR3 covers 13 residues. Germline V gene lookup returns CDR1 MDHEN and CDR2 SYDVKM. V was pared by 5 bases and J by 6 bases, with 13 bases between. DNA of the CDR3: TGTGCCAGCAGTCGACCCGCGGAGGATGGCTACACCTTC. Translated: CASSRPAEDGYTF.

The chain carries TRBV5-6 and TRBJ2-7; D remains ambiguous. Deletions cut 6 bases from V and 1 base from J, with 14 bases between. There are 14 residues in the CDR3. Germline-derived CDR1 and CDR2 are SGHDT and YYEEEE. The CDR3 spells CASTPRSESYEQYF. The CDR3 region has the DNA TGTGCCAGCACCCCGCGGTCGGAGTCCTACGAGCAGTACTTC.

The chain has TRBV2 and TRBJ2-7, with D hard to call. V lost 7 bases and J 5 bases, leaving 9 bases between the germline ends. The length of the CDR3 is 11 residues. CDR1 and CDR2 (germline): SNHLY, FYNNEI. The DNA of the CDR3 is TGTGCCAGCACGGCCGGAGACGAGCAGTACTTC. Translating gives CASTAGDEQYF.

The CDR3 sequence is CASSPGRGSFGAEVQYF. DNA of the CDR3: TGTGCCAGCAGCCCGGGACGGGGGTCTTTTGGTGCTGAAGTGCAGTACTTC. This chain uses TRBV9 with TRBJ2-7; possible D gene TRBD2, 6 bases. V dropped 4 bases and J dropped 9 bases, with 29 bases sitting between them. The CDR3 runs to 17 residues. The germline gives CDR1 SGDLS, CDR2 YYNGEE.

This clone was seen only a few times. The chain couples TRBV3-1 (or the pseudogene TRBV3-2) to TRBJ1-1; the D is unclear. The ends were cut back, 2 bases at V and 3 bases at J, with 4 bases in the middle. The CDR3 totals 12 residues. Germline V lookup: CDR1 LGHDT, CDR2 YNNKEL (reference sequence). In DNA form, the CDR3 reads TGTGCCAGCAGCCAATCGTACACTGAAGCTTTCTTT. Translating gives CASSQSYTEAFF.

J is TRBJ2-2 and V is TRBV4-1, with 13 bases aligning to TRBD2. The germline gives CDR1 MGHRA, CDR2 YSYEKL. The V gene end was trimmed by 4 bases and the J gene end by 6 bases; junction bases not matched to a gene: 2. This CDR3 is 15 amino acids long. The CDR3 DNA sequence: TGCGCCAGCAGCCGAACTAGCGGGGGGGCCGGGGAGCTGTTTTTT. This codes for CASSRTSGGAGELFF.

V usage is TRBV28 and J usage is TRBJ1-2; the match to TRBD1 covers 9 bases. J gave up 4 bases and V 6 bases, and 3 bases lay outside the gene matches. The germline V gene has CDR1 MDHEN and CDR2 SYDVKM. CDR3 size: 13 residues. CDR3 nucleotides: TGTGCCAGCAGACTGACAGGGGGCTATGGCTACACCTTC. It yields the protein CASRLTGGYGYTF.